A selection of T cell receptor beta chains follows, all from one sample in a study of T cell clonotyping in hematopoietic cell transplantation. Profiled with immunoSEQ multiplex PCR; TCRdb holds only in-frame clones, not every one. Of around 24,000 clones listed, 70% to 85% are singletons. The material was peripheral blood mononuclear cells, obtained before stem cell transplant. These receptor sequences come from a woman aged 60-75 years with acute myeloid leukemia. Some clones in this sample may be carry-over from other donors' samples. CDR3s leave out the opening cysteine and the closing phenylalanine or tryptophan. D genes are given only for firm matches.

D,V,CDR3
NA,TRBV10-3,AISKEAGENEKLF
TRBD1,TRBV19,ASSSNQGALSNQPQH
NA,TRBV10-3,AISGGGRNTEAF
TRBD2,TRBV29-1,SVAWTSGTDTQY
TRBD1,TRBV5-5,ASSRDRGHTSYT
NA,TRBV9,ASSVVGNNEQF
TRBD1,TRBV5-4,ASSSRTGGEQETQY
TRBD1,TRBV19,ASRRQGEKLF
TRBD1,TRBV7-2,ASSLGQGANTGELF
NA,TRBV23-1,ASSHARCRNTEAF
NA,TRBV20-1,SARDLNEQF
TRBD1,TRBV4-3,ASSPTGTGGYYEQY
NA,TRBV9,ASSLTPGTANEKLF
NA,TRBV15,ATSRQGNIQY
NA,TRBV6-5,ASTGSRGEQY
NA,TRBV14,ASSPPGLLQF
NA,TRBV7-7,ASSPQLGPGNTIY
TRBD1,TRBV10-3,AIDWSGTGVGGYT
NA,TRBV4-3,ASSQDSRSYNEQF
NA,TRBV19,ASKRNSYNSPLH
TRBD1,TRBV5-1,ASSPGGTEAF
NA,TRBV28,ASSLLGGSRELF
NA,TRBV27,ASSLSASGGYT
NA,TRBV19,ASSISIVFSRARDPSGNTIH
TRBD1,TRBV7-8,ASSSGPTGSETQY
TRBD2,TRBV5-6,ASSPTSGRADTQY
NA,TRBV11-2,ASSLGAGTQY
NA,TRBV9,ASSAGADQETQY
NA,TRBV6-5,ASSPGLTPYEQY
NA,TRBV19,ASRGEGRGNQPQH
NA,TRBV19,ASSIELQPGETQY
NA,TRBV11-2,ASSSLDGALYSYEQY
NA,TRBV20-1,SASPAGYT
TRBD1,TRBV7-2,ASSQAGGYGYT
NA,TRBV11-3,ASSEGETQY
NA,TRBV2,ASSELTSTGELF
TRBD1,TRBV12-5,ASAEWGGGGSPLH
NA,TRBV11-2,ASSVDRRNTGELF
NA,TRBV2,ASSPFRATGELF
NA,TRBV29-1,SVEVASYGYT
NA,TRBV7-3,ASSLGTNTGELF
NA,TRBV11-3,ASSLVGSANTGELF
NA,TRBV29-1,SVPRGGGYT
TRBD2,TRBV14,ASSLGRKVAGGSYNEQF
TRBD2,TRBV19,ATQGILGLAGGGDTQY
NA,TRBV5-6,ASSPRLLSNQPQH
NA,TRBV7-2,ASSPGGDNTEAF
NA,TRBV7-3,ASSLQGGAGEQY
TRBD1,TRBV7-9,ASSKDREGEKLF
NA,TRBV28,ASSFGAASEQY
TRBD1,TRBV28,ASRLAGQGSTEAF
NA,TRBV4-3,ASSQAGGNEQY
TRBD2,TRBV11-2,ASSLGTSGRAGELF
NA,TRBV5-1,ASSTQGSTVNTEAF
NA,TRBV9,ASSPRRGQTFSYNSPLH
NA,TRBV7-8,ASSPKETQY
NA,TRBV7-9,ASSLGYVQAETQY
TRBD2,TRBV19,ATHEGGGYEQY